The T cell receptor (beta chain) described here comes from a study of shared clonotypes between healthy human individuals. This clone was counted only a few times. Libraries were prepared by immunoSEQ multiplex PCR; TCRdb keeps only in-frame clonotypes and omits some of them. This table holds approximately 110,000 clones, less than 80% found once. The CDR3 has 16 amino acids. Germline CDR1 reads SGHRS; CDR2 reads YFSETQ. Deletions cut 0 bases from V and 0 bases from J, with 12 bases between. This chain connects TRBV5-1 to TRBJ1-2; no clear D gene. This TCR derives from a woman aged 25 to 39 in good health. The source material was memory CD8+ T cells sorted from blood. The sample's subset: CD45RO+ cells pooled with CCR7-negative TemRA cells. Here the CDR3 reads CASSLDGHTTNYGYTF. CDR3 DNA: TGCGCCAGCAGCTTGGATGGCCACACTACTAACTATGGCTACACCTTC.